This TCR beta chain was documented in a study of blood T cell repertoires in COVID-19 (dated by TCRdb to about 2020). Some background on the complete study: Collaborator samples came from the United States, Italy and Spain and covered acute and convalescent phases of COVID-19. The material from the prospective study consisted of cDNA or gDNA derived from T cells, B-cell-depleted T cells, or PBMCs. Deeply sampled blood TCRbeta repertoires from subjects exposed to, actively infected with, or recovered from COVID-19 were included in the dataset. The repertoires were released in a freely available public database meant as a resource for research on the immune response to SARS-CoV-2. Samples came from the ongoing ImmuneRACE study (first 160 participants) plus 1,254 subjects from 6 global collaborators. Nearly every sample came with metadata listing a de-identified subject ID, COVID-19 status, age in years and sex. HLA class I and class II types, where available, came from metadata supplied by the sample provider rather than from assay-based typing.

What the research found in general, with its limitations: How much clinical and demographic metadata was included differed by source and by participant, and the metadata was provided uncurated.

Collaborating institutions collected whole blood in K2EDTA tubes following their own protocols. Collaborator samples were shipped for TCRbeta analysis as frozen whole blood, isolated PBMCs, or DNA extracted from either sample type. TCRbeta CDR3 regions were amplified from genomic DNA using the immunoSEQ Assay, a bias-controlled multiplex PCR. The source study handled its data this way. The number of nucleated cells in each sample was estimated from the amplification of reference gene primers within the assay. To quantify the absolute abundance of each unique TCRbeta CDR3 rearrangement, sequence reads were collapsed and filtered. For each sample, productive Simpson clonality was calculated by taking the square root of Simpson's diversity index across productive rearrangements. The clones in this table, taken by TCRdb from immuneACCESS, are in-frame only. Not every clone is retained; where verified, under half of the shortfall comes from an unresolved V gene, and the cause of the rest is unknown. The DNA was the basis for D and trimming; V, J and clone size are from that table. For this sample there are some 400,000 clones; 81% appear just once. The ten top clones hold 1.1% of the sample.

The CDR3 has 13 amino acids, counting the end cysteine and phenylalanine. The read is trimmed to its CDR3 DNA, 39 bases read in frame from base 1. The germline V gene sets CDR1 to SQVTM and CDR2 to ANQGSEA. At the junction V is shortened by 7 bases and J by 3 bases; bases outside the gene matches: 6. For this clone: Its antigen remains undetermined. No base-level quality is on record; no much larger clone is a single base apart.

Sequenced sample: peripheral blood. Recombination linked TRBV29-1 to TRBJ2-3, with 8 bases in between that match TRBD1. This clonotype was sampled from a human donor with acute or convalescent COVID-19. The donor label of this sample is uncertain. The DNA sequence reads TGCAGCGAGGCCAGGGGGCTTACAGATACGCAGTATTTT. Protein translation: CSEARGLTDTQYF.